This T cell receptor (beta chain) was documented in a study of blood T cell repertoires in COVID-19. On the study more broadly: Researchers got acute and convalescent COVID-19 samples from the United States, Italy and Spain.

This CDR3 is 19 amino acids long. Trimming took 8 bases from V and 6 from J, leaving 34 bases between them. Germline V gives CDR1 LGHNA, CDR2 YNFKEQ. Original handling: Amplification of reference gene primers was used by the study to estimate nucleated cell counts. Profiled with immunoSEQ multiplex PCR; TCRdb holds only in-frame clones, not every one. The V and J calls and clone size are taken from that table; D and trimming were inferred from the DNA. The profile covers 300,000 or so clones, with around 81% appearing a single time and 4.1% taken by the ten largest. Sequencing was carried out using peripheral blood. This receptor was obtained from a woman in her 50s with active or convalescent COVID-19. This chain connects TRBV4-2 to TRBJ1-2, with TRBD1 as a possible D gene (6 bases). The CDR3 loop reads CASSGADKGTQGPGDGYTF. CDR3 nucleotides: TGTGCCAGCTCTGGGGCTGATAAGGGCACACAGGGCCCCGGAGATGGCTACACCTTC.